What follows are 9 T cell receptor beta chains derived from one specimen sequenced in a study of brain T cells in children with intractable seizures (dated by TCRdb to 2020 to 2022). Receptor amplification or capture employed the immunoSEQ multiplex PCR assay. The table was pulled from immuneACCESS by TCRdb, which kept in-frame rearrangements only. Such tables lose some clones; where checked, under half of the loss comes from unresolved V genes, and the rest has no known cause. Recorded for this sample are 95,000 to 120,000 clones; approximately 94% of them occurred a single time. The top ten clonotypes cover 3.8% of the sample. Reading the label with the study, this specimen's time point is: resected brain tissue, or blood drawn just prior to surgery. The starting material was peripheral blood, obtained at surgery. The source is a boy under two years old with hemimegalencephaly and intractable seizures.

This clone was seen more than once but under ten times. The chain recombines TRBV11-2 with TRBJ2-7; D gene ambiguous. Trimming removed 4 bases from V and 6 bases from J, with 13 bases in between. CDR1 is SGHAT and CDR2 is FQNNGV in the germline V gene. This CDR3 comprises 13 residues. The CDR3 is CASSSWAPFEQYF. The CDR3 DNA sequence: TGTGCCAGCAGCTCCTGGGCACCCTTCGAGCAGTACTTC.

The V and J genes are TRBV10-3 and TRBJ2-3; D remains ambiguous. This CDR3 has 16 amino acids. V lost 0 bases, J lost 0 bases, and 10 bases lay in between. The germline V gene encodes CDR1 ENHRY and CDR2 SYGVKD. The CDR3 reads CAISESQASSTDTQYF. The CDR3 DNA reads as TGTGCCATCAGTGAGTCGCAAGCGTCCAGCACAGATACGCAGTATTTT.

The CDR3 region is CASSYSSSYEQYF. The CDR3 bases are TGTGCCAGCAGTTACTCTAGCTCCTACGAGCAGTACTTC. The chain employs TRBV6-2 or TRBV6-3 and TRBJ2-7; no clear D. Trimming shortened V by 0 bases and J by 0 bases, and 3 bases separated the two germline ends. The CDR3 runs to 13 residues. In germline, CDR1 is MNHEY, CDR2 SVGEGT.

This clone was observed once. V is TRBV13 and J is TRBJ2-5; D gene unclear. V was trimmed by 2 bases and J by 3 bases, leaving 13 bases between them. The CDR3 is 15 amino acids. Germline lookup yields CDR1 PRHDT and CDR2 FYEKMQ (reference sequence). As DNA, the CDR3 is TGTGCCAGCAGCTTATGGGTGGCCCGCGAAGAGACCCAGTACTTC. It is translated as CASSLWVAREETQYF.

This chain uses TRBV11-3 with TRBJ2-3, with 7 bases that match TRBD2. The V and J ends lost 1 base and 2 bases, in that order; junction bases with no gene match: 3. The CDR3 extends over 15 amino acids. Germline-derived CDR1 and CDR2 are SGHNT and YENEEA. The CDR3 region has the DNA TGTGCCAGCAGCTTAGGGGACTATTACACAGATACGCAGTATTTT. This sequence encodes CASSLGDYYTDTQYF.

The chain recombines TRBV7-8 with TRBJ1-3, with D tentatively TRBD1 (6 bases). Trimming took 4 bases from V and 4 from J, leaving 14 bases between them. The CDR3 contains 15 residues. The germline gives CDR1 SGHVS, CDR2 FQNEAQ. This CDR3 is CASSWPGATGNTIYF. The CDR3 DNA sequence: TGTGCCAGCAGCTGGCCAGGGGCGACAGGAAACACCATATATTTT.

The gene calls are TRBV18 and TRBJ1-2; weak D call: TRBD1 (5 bases). This CDR3 is built from 13 residues. Trimming stripped 6 bases from V and 3 bases from J, with 11 bases between. CDR1 is KGHSH and CDR2 is LQKENI in the germline V gene. The CDR3 is CASSHGTDYGYTF. The CDR3 DNA reads TGTGCCAGCTCTCACGGGACGGACTATGGCTACACCTTC.

The J gene is TRBJ1-2, the V gene TRBV6-5; 7 bases line up with TRBD1. The CDR3 has 14 residues. The junction had 11 bases not matched to a gene; V was cut back by 5 bases and J by 8 bases. Germline V gene lookup returns CDR1 MNHEY and CDR2 SVGAGI. CDR3 bases: TGTGCCAGCAGTACCGAACAGGGGCTCCGGGGCTACACCTTC. Amino acid sequence: CASSTEQGLRGYTF.

V is TRBV6-1 and J is TRBJ2-7; D is perhaps TRBD2 (6 bases). The germline gives CDR1 MNHNS, CDR2 SASEGT. Deletions cut 1 base from V and 3 bases from J, with 10 bases between. CDR3 size: 14 residues. The CDR3 DNA follows: TGTGCCAGCAGTGAAGGGGGGGAAGGCTACGAGCAGTACTTC. Amino acids: CASSEGGEGYEQYF.